This TCR beta chain was documented in a study of T cell responses to AZD1222 COVID-19 vaccine (TCRdb year 2021). Background on the whole study: AZD1222 recipients given second doses at about 4 weeks or at about 12 weeks were pooled, since spike-specific TCR depth and breadth were not found to differ between the two schedules. A total of approximately 240 trial participants underwent TCR sequencing, of whom about 210 received two doses of AZD1222 and about 25 received two doses of the MenACWY control vaccine. Trial participants were enrolled into age subgroups of 18-55, 56-69 and 70-plus years, which contained around 140, 26 and 57 TCR-sequenced participants, respectively.

Interpreted using the paper, the time point label stands for: baseline before first vaccination. Vaccinee samples came from UK trials COV001 and COV002, including a single-blind randomized controlled phase 2/3 trial of AZD1222 (ChAdOx1 nCoV-19) in healthy adults. For TCRbeta chain sequencing, PBMC samples from trial participants were taken at day 0 and at day 28 after the second dose. In the case of this clone: The target of this receptor is not known. Base qualities are not at hand, and no much larger clone is one base apart.

General conclusions and limits of the study: A significant rise in spike-specific TCR breadth and depth was observed after two AZD1222 doses relative to day 0 and relative to MenACWY recipients. Reportedly, almost half of the unique spike-specific TCRs recognized epitopes lying outside the regions that are mutated in the B.1.351 and B.1.1.7 variants. Conclusions about previously exposed vaccinees are limited, since just five or six AZD1222 recipients were seropositive for SARS-CoV-2 at baseline. Participants were mostly white British and included more females than males, and it was suggested by the authors that clonal diversity may have been underestimated. In the small 56-69-year group, the increase in depth fell short of significance, most likely because of low power. Vaccine-associated CD4 TCRs spanned the whole spike protein, with dominant responses in regions 160-218 and 743-854. Because no day 14 peak-response samples were available, the repertoires could be characterized only after the peak T cell response.

The CDR3 regions of human TCRbeta chains were analyzed by immunosequencing. The published analysis was carried out like this. Repertoire TCRs were matched against a reference library of SARS-CoV-2-specific TCRs generated with the MIRA antigen-specificity platform. Breadth was defined as the fraction of unique TCRs that were SARS-CoV-2-associated, and depth was defined as the fraction of total T cells that were SARS-CoV-2-associated. Using the MIRA data, each spike-specific TCR was assigned both to the spike region to which the TCR was reactive and to a CD4 or CD8 class. Log10-transformed breadth and depth values were compared by one-way ANOVA with Sidak's multiple comparisons tests. TCRdb took this table from immuneACCESS and kept in-frame rearrangements with V and J called. Such tables lack part of the clones; where checked against another copy, unresolved V genes explain under half of the gap, and the rest is unexplained. That table supplies the V and J calls and clone size; D and trimming were determined from the DNA. For this sample there are approximately 110,000 clones; roughly 82% appear just once. The ten largest make up approximately 5% of the sample.

The sequencing here drew on peripheral blood, taken on day 0 of AZD1222 vaccination. The receptor was derived from an adult in good health.

In nucleotides, the sequence is TGTGCCAGCTCCGGCGGCCCTGAGCAGTTCTTC. It translates as CASSGGPEQFF. The chain couples TRBV18 to TRBJ2-1; confidence is insufficient to name the D gene. V is pared back by 6 bases and J by 9 bases, with 9 bases lying between the germline termini. From a lookup of the germline V gene, CDR1 and CDR2 are KGHSH and LQKENI. The CDR3, cysteine through phenylalanine, is 11 amino acids long. Of all the DNA, just the CDR3 is kept, 33 bases in frame from base 1. Supplemented by the reference TRBV18 and TRBJ2-1 proteins around the CDR3, the complete variable domain is NAGVMQNPRHLVRRRGQEARLRCSPMKGHSHVYWYRQLPEEGLKFMVYLQKENIIDESGMPKERFSAEFPKEGPSILRIQQVVRGDSAAYFCASSGGPEQFFGPGTRLTVL.